The 9 T cell receptor beta chains below all came from one sample that was sequenced in a study of blood T cells in healthy people across ages. A J-beta primer mix and a sample-barcoded 5' primer were used in a second PCR of roughly 7 to 12 cycles. TCRdb reprocessed the 5' RACE reads with MiXCR, giving one entry per CDR3 protein. Of 380,000 or so distinct CDR3 sequences listed, roughly half are singletons. Material: blood. Source of these receptors: a man aged 55 to 70 in good health.

This clonotype has ten or more counts. This clone may be a read error of a much larger clone one base away. This CDR3 is CASSLDRQGPYEQYF. The CDR3 region has the DNA TGTGCCAGCAGCTTAGATCGGCAGGGTCCCTACGAGCAGTACTTC. V and J are TRBV11-2 and TRBJ2-7, with D maybe TRBD1 (5 bases). The germline V gene has CDR1 SGHAT and CDR2 FQNNGV. This CDR3 region has 15 residues. Trimming left V 0 bases short and J 2 bases short, with 11 bases between. The whole variable domain, remainder taken from reference TRBV11-2 and TRBJ2-7, is EAGVAQSPRYKIIEKRQSVAFWCNPISGHATLYWYQQILGQGPKLLIQFQNNGVVDDSQLPKDRFSAERLKGVDSTLKIQPAKLEDSAVYLCASSLDRQGPYEQYFGPGTRLTVT.

The gene calls are TRBV30 and TRBJ2-3; 9 nucleotides line up with TRBD2. Germline CDR1 GTSNPN, CDR2 SVGIG (reference sequence). With V trimmed by 2 bases and J by 9 bases, 3 bases remained unmatched. This CDR3 is 12 amino acids long. CDR3 sequence (DNA): TGTGCCTGGAGTTCGGGACTAGCAACGCAGTATTTT. Translated: CAWSSGLATQYF.

The chain joins TRBV13 to TRBJ2-1; 7 bases align to TRBD1. This CDR3 has 14 amino acids. Germline CDR1 reads PRHDT; CDR2 reads FYEKMQ (reference sequence). V lost 1 base, J lost 4 bases, and 1 base stayed unmatched. The CDR3 DNA sequence: TGTGCCAGCAGCTTAGCCAGGGGGTACAATGAGCAGTTCTTC. This translates into CASSLARGYNEQFF.

This clonotype occurred once. The chain couples TRBV29-1 to TRBJ2-1; TRBD1 or TRBD2 may be the D gene (6 bases each). Trimming took 7 bases from V and 3 from J, leaving 22 bases between them. From germline, CDR1 is SQVTM and CDR2 ANQGSEA. CDR3 length: 16 amino acids. The CDR3 region is CSAPGGLGAGYNEQFF. The CDR3 bases are TGCAGCGCCCCTGGGGGGTTGGGGGCCGGCTACAATGAGCAGTTCTTC.

This clonotype was seen a handful of times. V is TRBV11-1 and J is TRBJ2-1; D call uncertain. The germline gives CDR1 SGHAT, CDR2 FQDESV (reference sequence). The CDR3 totals 14 residues. With 2 bases removed from V and 0 bases from J, the gap between germline ends came to 5 bases. CDR3 region: CASSLRYSYNEQFF. The CDR3 DNA reads TGTGCCAGCAGCTTAAGGTACTCCTACAATGAGCAGTTCTTC.

Points on this clonotype: A junction boundary mismatches the germline segment, possibly from a read error. The chain recombines TRBV11-3 with TRBJ2-7; 8 bases map to TRBD1. Per germline, CDR1 SGHNT and CDR2 YENEEA. The CDR3 contains 15 residues. CDR3: CAGSLEGTGSYEQYF. In nucleotides, the CDR3 is TGTGCCGGCAGCTTAGAAGGGACAGGCTCCTACGAGCAGTACTTC. The full variable domain, with the rest looked up from reference TRBV11-3 and TRBJ2-7, is EAGVVQSPRYKIIEKKQPVAFWCNPISGHNTLYWYLQNLGQGPELLIRYENEEAVDDSQLPKDRFSAERLKGVDSTLKIQPAELGDSAVYLCAGSLEGTGSYEQYFGPGTRLTVT.

The chain is built from TRBV5-1 and TRBJ2-7; TRBD1 agrees at 9 bases. CDR3 length: 18 residues. The V segment lost 0 bases and the J segment 5 bases; nucleotides outside the gene matches: 15. CDR1 is SGHRS and CDR2 is YFSETQ in the germline V gene. The CDR3 loop reads CASSLVGTGYSVPHEQYF. CDR3 DNA: TGCGCCAGCAGCTTGGTTGGGACAGGGTATTCAGTGCCCCACGAGCAGTACTTC.

V and J are TRBV5-1 and TRBJ2-2; 7 positions agree with TRBD2. This CDR3 has 15 residues. Germline loops: CDR1 SGHRS, CDR2 YFSETQ. V gave up 2 bases and J gave up 3 bases; unmatched junction bases: 4. The CDR3 loop is CASSFELAYTGELFF. The CDR3 DNA follows: TGCGCCAGCAGCTTCGAACTAGCGTACACCGGGGAGCTGTTTTTT.

The chain links TRBV11-3 to TRBJ1-1, with no clear D. CDR3 size: 13 residues. Trimming removed 0 bases from V and 11 bases from J, with 13 bases in between. In germline, CDR1 is SGHNT, CDR2 YENEEA. CDR3 nucleotide sequence: TGTGCCAGCAGCTTAGATCGGACTTCGGCGGCTTTCTTT. Its translation: CASSLDRTSAAFF.